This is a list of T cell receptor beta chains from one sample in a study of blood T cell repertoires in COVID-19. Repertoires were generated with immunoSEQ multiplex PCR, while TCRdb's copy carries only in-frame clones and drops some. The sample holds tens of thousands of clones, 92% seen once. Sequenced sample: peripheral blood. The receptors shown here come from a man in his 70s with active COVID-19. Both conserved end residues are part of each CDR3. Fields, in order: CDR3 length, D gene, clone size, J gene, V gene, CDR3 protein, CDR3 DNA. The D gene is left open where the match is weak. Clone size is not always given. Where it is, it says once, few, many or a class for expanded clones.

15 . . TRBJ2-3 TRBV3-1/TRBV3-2 CASSPSGTSTDTQYF TGTGCCAGCAGCCCGAGCGGCACTAGCACAGATACGCAGTATTTT
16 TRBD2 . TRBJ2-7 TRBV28 CASSPIGLAFSYEQYF TGTGCCAGCAGTCCAATCGGACTAGCCTTCTCCTACGAGCAGTACTTC
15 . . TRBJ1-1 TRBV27 CASSLSSRGTREAFF TGTGCCAGCAGTTTATCGTCCAGGGGAACCCGCGAGGCTTTCTTT
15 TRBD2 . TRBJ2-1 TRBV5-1 CASSLVTSGMNEQFF TGCGCCAGCAGCTTGGTAACTAGCGGGATGAATGAGCAGTTCTTC
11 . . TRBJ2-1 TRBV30 CAWKLALLQFF TGTGCCTGGAAACTAGCTCTGTTGCAGTTCTTC
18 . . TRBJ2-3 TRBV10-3 CAISESYVGGRRTDTQYF TGTGCCATCAGTGAGTCCTACGTGGGGGGGCGCCGCACAGATACGCAGTATTTT
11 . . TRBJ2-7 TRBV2 CASTGEYEQYF TGTGCCAGCACGGGGGAATACGAGCAGTACTTC
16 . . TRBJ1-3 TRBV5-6 CASSIGLGNSGNTIYF TGTGCCAGCAGTATTGGACTGGGGAACTCTGGAAACACCATATATTTT
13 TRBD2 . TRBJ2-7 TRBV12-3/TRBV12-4 CASSSGENSEQYF TGTGCCAGCAGCAGCGGGGAAAATAGCGAGCAGTACTTC
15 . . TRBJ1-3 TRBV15 CATSRAQDSGNTIYF TGTGCCACCAGCAGAGCTCAGGACTCTGGAAACACCATATATTTT
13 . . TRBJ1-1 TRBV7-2 CASSLGAVTEAFF TGTGCCAGCAGCTTAGGTGCGGTCACTGAAGCTTTCTTT
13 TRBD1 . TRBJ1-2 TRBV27 CASRGQGGYGYTF TGTGCCAGCAGGGGACAGGGTGGCTATGGCTACACCTTC
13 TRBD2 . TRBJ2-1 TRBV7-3 CASSLTLAGAQFF TGTGCCAGCAGCTTAACGTTAGCGGGAGCGCAGTTCTTC
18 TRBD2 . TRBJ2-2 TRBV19 CASTSGLAGVFRPGELFF TGTGCCAGTACCTCCGGACTAGCGGGAGTCTTTCGACCGGGGGAGCTGTTTTTT
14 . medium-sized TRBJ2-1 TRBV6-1 CASSEAWQYNEQFF TGTGCCAGCAGTGAAGCCTGGCAGTACAATGAGCAGTTCTTC
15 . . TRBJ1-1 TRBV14 CASSRPGVWGTEAFF TGTGCCAGCAGCCGCCCCGGGGTGTGGGGCACTGAAGCTTTCTTT
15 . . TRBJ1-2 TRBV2 CASRTDRHANYGYTF TGTGCCAGCAGAACCGACAGGCATGCTAACTATGGCTACACCTTC
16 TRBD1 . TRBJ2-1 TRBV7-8 CASSSPSGGSYNEQFF TGTGCCAGCAGCTCGCCCTCAGGGGGTTCCTACAATGAGCAGTTCTTC
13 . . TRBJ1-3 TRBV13 CASLGGSGNTIYF TGTGCCAGCCTCGGGGGCTCTGGAAACACCATATATTTT
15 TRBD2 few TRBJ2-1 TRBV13 CASSLSSGGYNEQFF TGTGCCAGCAGCTTAAGTAGCGGGGGGTACAATGAGCAGTTCTTC
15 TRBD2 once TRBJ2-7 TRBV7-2 CASSFFAGEGYEQYF TGTGCCAGCAGCTTTTTCGCGGGAGAGGGGTACGAGCAGTACTTC
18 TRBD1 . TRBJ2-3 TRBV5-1 CASSLGSSGTGGTDTQYF TGCGCCAGCAGCTTGGGATCGAGTGGGACAGGGGGCACAGATACGCAGTATTTT
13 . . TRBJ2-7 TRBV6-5 CASNRASSYEQYF TGTGCCTCAAACAGGGCGAGCTCCTACGAGCAGTACTTC
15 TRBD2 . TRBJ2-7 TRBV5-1 CASSREGQGTDEQYF TGCGCCAGCAGCCGGGAGGGGCAGGGAACTGACGAGCAGTACTTC
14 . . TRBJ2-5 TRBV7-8 CASSLEGGTETQYF TGTGCCAGCAGCTTAGAAGGGGGTACGGAGACCCAGTACTTC
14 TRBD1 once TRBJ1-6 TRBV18 CATSQGTTGSPLHF TGTGCCACTTCACAGGGGACGACCGGATCACCCCTCCACTTT
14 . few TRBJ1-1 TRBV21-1 CASGPGQGDTEAFF TGTGCCAGCGGTCCTGGACAGGGGGACACTGAAGCTTTCTTT
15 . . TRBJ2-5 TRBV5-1 CASSASVQSQETQYF TGCGCCAGCAGCGCGTCGGTACAGAGTCAAGAGACCCAGTACTTC
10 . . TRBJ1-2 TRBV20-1 CSAPGYGYTF TGCAGTGCTCCCGGGTACGGCTACACCTTC
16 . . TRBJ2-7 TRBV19 CASSRHPGYGSYEQYF TGTGCCAGTAGCCGCCACCCGGGGTACGGCAGCTACGAGCAGTACTTC
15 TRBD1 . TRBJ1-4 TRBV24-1 CATSDPAGGPEKLFF TGTGCCACCAGCGACCCGGCAGGGGGCCCTGAAAAACTGTTTTTT
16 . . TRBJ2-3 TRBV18 CASSSSAMRATDTQYF TGTGCCAGCTCATCGTCTGCTATGAGGGCCACAGATACGCAGTATTTT
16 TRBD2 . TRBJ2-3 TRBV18 CASSPQGTRDTDTQYF TGTGCCAGCTCACCACAGGGGACTAGAGACACAGATACGCAGTATTTT
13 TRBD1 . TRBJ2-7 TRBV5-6 CASSFGQAYEQYF TGTGCCAGCAGCTTCGGACAGGCCTACGAGCAGTACTTC
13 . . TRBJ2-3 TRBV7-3 CASSPQGSDTQYF TGTGCCAGCAGCCCCCAGGGTAGTGATACGCAGTATTTT
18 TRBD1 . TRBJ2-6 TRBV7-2 CASSSMGTANSGANVLTF TGTGCCAGCAGCTCCATGGGGACAGCGAACTCTGGGGCCAACGTCCTGACTTTC
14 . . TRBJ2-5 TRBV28 CASSSLDWAETQYF TGTGCCAGCAGTTCCCTGGACTGGGCGGAGACCCAGTACTTC
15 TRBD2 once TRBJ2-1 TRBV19 CASSIEASGRNEQFF TGTGCCAGTAGTATAGAGGCTAGCGGGAGGAATGAGCAGTTCTTC
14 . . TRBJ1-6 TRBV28 CASSLTSYNSPLHF TGTGCCAGCAGCCTAACCTCCTATAATTCACCCCTCCACTTT
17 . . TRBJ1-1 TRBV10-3 CAISPRGRSPVDTEAFF TGTGCCATCAGTCCCCGTGGTAGGAGCCCCGTGGACACTGAAGCTTTCTTT
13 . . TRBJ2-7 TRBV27 CASSLFGSYEQYF TGTGCCAGCAGTTTATTCGGGAGCTACGAGCAGTACTTC
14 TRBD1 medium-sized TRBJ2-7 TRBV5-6 CASSDGTGIYEQYF TGTGCCAGCAGCGATGGGACAGGGATCTACGAGCAGTACTTC
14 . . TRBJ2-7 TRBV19 CASSISAGLYEQYF TGTGCCAGTAGTATTTCGGCAGGGCTCTACGAGCAGTACTTC
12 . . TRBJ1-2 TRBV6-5 CATRRGDYGYTF TGTGCCACCCGCAGGGGCGACTATGGCTACACCTTC
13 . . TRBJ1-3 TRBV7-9 CASSTTSGNTIYF TGTGCCAGCAGCACTACCTCTGGAAACACCATATATTTT
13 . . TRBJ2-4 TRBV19 CASRARAKNIQYF TGTGCCAGTCGCGCCCGAGCCAAAAACATTCAGTACTTC
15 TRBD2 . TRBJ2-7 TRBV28 CASSTGLAPFYEQYF TGTGCCAGCAGTACCGGACTAGCGCCATTCTACGAGCAGTACTTC
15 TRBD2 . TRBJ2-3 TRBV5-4 CASSLAGGRTDTQYF TGTGCCAGCAGCTTGGCGGGGGGGCGGACAGATACGCAGTATTTT
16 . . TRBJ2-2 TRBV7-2 CASSLLSGANTGELFF TGTGCCAGCAGCCTATTGTCAGGGGCAAACACCGGGGAGCTGTTTTTT
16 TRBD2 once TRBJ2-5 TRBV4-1 CASSHGTSGPQETQYF TGCGCCAGCAGCCACGGGACTAGCGGGCCCCAAGAGACCCAGTACTTC
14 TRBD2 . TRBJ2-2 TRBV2 CASRTLADTGELFF TGTGCCAGCCGGACACTAGCGGACACCGGGGAGCTGTTTTTT
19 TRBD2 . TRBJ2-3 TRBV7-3 CASSLTWSSGSGGTDTQYF TGTGCCAGCAGCTTAACGTGGAGTAGCGGGAGCGGGGGCACAGATACGCAGTATTTT
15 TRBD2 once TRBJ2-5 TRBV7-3 CASSASGRAGETQYF TGTGCCAGCAGCGCTAGCGGGAGGGCCGGAGAGACCCAGTACTTC